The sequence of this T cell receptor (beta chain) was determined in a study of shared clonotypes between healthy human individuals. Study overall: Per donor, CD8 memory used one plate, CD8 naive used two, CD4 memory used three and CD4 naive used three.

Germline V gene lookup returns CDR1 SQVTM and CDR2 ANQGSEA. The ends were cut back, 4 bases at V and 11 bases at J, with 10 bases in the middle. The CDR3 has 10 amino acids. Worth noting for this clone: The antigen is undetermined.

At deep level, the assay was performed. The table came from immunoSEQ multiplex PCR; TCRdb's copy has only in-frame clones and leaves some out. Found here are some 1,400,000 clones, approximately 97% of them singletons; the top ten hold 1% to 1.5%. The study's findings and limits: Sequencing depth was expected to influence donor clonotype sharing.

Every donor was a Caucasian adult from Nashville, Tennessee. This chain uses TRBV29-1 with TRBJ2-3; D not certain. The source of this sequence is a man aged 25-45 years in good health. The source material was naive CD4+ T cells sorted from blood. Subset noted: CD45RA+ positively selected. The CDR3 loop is CSVGQLGQYF. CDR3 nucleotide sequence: TGCAGCGTTGGGCAGCTCGGGCAGTATTTT.